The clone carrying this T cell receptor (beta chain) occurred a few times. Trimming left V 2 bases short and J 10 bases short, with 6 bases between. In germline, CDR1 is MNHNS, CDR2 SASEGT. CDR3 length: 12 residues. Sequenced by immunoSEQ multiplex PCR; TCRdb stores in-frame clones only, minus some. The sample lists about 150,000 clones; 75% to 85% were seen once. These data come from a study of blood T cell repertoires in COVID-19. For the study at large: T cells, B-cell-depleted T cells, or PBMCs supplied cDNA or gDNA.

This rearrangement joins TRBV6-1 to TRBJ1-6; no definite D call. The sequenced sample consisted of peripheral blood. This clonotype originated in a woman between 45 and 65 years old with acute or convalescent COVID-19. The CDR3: CASSETYSPLHF. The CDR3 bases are TGTGCCAGCAGTGAAACTTACTCACCCCTCCACTTT.